This TCR beta chain was sequenced for a study of blood T cell repertoires in COVID-19. In the study overall: Italy, Spain and the United States were the sources of the convalescent and acute COVID-19 samples. PBMCs, B-cell-depleted T cells, or T cells provided the cDNA or gDNA that made up the material.

In the original workflow: How many nucleated cells were present was estimated from reference gene primer amplification. Clones were read by immunoSEQ multiplex PCR, and TCRdb kept only the in-frame ones, dropping some. The D gene and trimming were derived from the DNA, and the V and J assignments and clone size from that table. The sample has approximately 320,000 clones; over 75% are singletons. Germline CDR1 and CDR2: GTSNPN and SVGIG (reference sequence). CDR3 length: 10 amino acids. The V end was cut by 7 bases, the J end by 9 bases, with 12 bases between. J is TRBJ1-1 and V is TRBV30; a weak D match, TRBD1 (6 bases). The sequence was obtained from a human donor in a cohort sampled during active COVID-19. Sequencing was performed on peripheral blood. CDR3 in DNA: TGTGCCTTTGGACAGAAAAAAGCTTTCTTT. It translates to CAFGQKKAFF.